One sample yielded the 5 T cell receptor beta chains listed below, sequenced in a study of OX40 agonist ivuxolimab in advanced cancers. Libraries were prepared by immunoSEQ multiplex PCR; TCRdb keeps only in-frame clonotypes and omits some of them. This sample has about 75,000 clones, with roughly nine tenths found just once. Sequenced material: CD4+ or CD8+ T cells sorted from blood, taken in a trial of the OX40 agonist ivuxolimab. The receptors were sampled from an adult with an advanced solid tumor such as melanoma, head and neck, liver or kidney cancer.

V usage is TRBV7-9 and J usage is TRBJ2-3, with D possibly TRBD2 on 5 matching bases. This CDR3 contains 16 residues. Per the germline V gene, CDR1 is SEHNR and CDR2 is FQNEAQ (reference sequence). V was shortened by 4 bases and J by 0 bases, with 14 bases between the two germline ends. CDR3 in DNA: TGTGCCAGCAGCTCTCTGAGGGAAACTAGCACAGATACGCAGTATTTT. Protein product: CASSSLRETSTDTQYF.

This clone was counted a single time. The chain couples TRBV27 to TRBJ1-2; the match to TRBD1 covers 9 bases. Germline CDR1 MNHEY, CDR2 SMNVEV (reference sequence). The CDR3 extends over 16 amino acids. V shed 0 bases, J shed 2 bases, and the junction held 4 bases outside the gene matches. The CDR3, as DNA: TGTGCCAGCAGTTTATCGGGGACAGGGATAAACTATGGCTACACCTTC. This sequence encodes CASSLSGTGINYGYTF.

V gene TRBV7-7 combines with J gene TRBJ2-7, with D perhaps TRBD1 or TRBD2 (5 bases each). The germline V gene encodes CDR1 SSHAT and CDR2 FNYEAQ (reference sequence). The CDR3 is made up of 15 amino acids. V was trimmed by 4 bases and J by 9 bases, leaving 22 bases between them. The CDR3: CASSSTSGTNSVQYF. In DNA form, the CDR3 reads TGTGCCAGCAGCTCGACCTCCGGGACCAACTCTGTGCAGTACTTC.

DNA of the CDR3: TGTGCCAGCAGTTTTCCGATCCATGGGGGCTTCCCAACCTCTGGAAACACCATATATTTT. Its protein product is CASSFPIHGGFPTSGNTIYF. The rearrangement uses TRBV28 and TRBJ1-3; D possibly corresponds to TRBD1 (6 bases). The CDR3 consists of 20 residues. Germline V gene data show CDR1 as MDHEN and CDR2 as SYDVKM. The germline V and J ends were trimmed by 3 bases and 0 bases, with 24 bases remaining between them. The whole variable domain, remainder taken from reference TRBV28 and TRBJ1-3, is DVKVTQSSRYLVKRTGEKVFLECVQDMDHENMFWYRQDPGLGLRLIYFSYDVKMKEKGDIPEGYSVSREKKERFSLILESASTNQTSMYLCASSFPIHGGFPTSGNTIYFGEGSWLTVV.

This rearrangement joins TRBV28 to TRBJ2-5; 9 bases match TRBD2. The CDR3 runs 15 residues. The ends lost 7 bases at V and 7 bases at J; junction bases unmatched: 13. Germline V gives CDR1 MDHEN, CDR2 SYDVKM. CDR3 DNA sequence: TGTGCCAGCATAACTCGCCATAGCGGGAGTGGGACCCAGTACTTC. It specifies CASITRHSGSGTQYF.